The rows below give T cell receptor beta chains drawn from one sample of a study of T cell responses to AZD1222 COVID-19 vaccine. Using immunoSEQ multiplex PCR, the repertoire was profiled, and TCRdb retains in-frame clones only, with some absent. Of some 150,000 clones in the sample, around nine tenths were seen once. This sample comprised peripheral blood, obtained on day 0 of MenACWY control vaccination. These receptors all come from an adult in good health. Each CDR3 is given with its conserved first and last residue. D genes are given only for firm matches. The size field is filled for only some rows; it gives once, few, many or a size class.

DNA,CDR3,size,V,D,J
TGCGCCAGCAGCCAAGTAAAGTTATTGGGACAGGGGGCTGCTGAAGCTTTCTTT,CASSQVKLLGQGAAEAFF,.,TRBV4-1,TRBD1,TRBJ1-1
TGTGCCAGCAGTCGAACAGATTACTATGGCTACACCTTC,CASSRTDYYGYTF,.,TRBV7-9,.,TRBJ1-2
TGTGCCAGCAGCCAGGGGACCCGGGAGACCCAGTACTTC,CASSQGTRETQYF,.,TRBV28,.,TRBJ2-5
TGTGCCTGGAGTGCGCAGAAAAATCAGCCCCAGCATTTT,CAWSAQKNQPQHF,few,TRBV30,.,TRBJ1-5
TGTGCCAGCATTTTTGGGACAGGTCTTGGCTACACCTTC,CASIFGTGLGYTF,.,TRBV28,TRBD1,TRBJ1-2
TGTGCCAGTAGTATAGGACCCCCGGGACAGGCTATCAATCAGCCCCAGCATTTT,CASSIGPPGQAINQPQHF,.,TRBV19,TRBD1,TRBJ1-5
TGTGCCAGCAGTTTCCCCACCGGGGAGCTGTTTTTT,CASSFPTGELFF,once,TRBV27,.,TRBJ2-2
TGTGCCAGCAGCCAAGATCAATTCACAGATACGCAGTATTTT,CASSQDQFTDTQYF,.,TRBV3-1/TRBV3-2,.,TRBJ2-3
TGCGCCAGCAGTTCTACAGGGGCTAGCACAGATACGCAGTATTTT,CASSSTGASTDTQYF,.,TRBV5-1,TRBD1,TRBJ2-3
TGTGCCAGCAGCCAAGACACCGATCAGCCCCAGCATTTT,CASSQDTDQPQHF,.,TRBV3-1/TRBV3-2,.,TRBJ1-5
TGTGCCAGCAGCGGCGACAGGGGGCAGAGGGGGTACTATGGCTACACCTTC,CASSGDRGQRGYYGYTF,.,TRBV7-9,TRBD1,TRBJ1-2
TGTGCCAGCAGTTACCAGGGGGGCCACGAGCAGTACTTC,CASSYQGGHEQYF,once,TRBV12-3/TRBV12-4,.,TRBJ2-7